Presented here are 4 T cell receptor beta chains from one specimen sequenced in a study of control samples from healthy donors and cancer patients. The protocol was immunoSEQ multiplex PCR, while the TCRdb copy is restricted to in-frame clones and leaves out a portion. The repertoire consists of roughly 150,000 clones, with about 91% occurring once and the leading ten covering about 1.7%. The source material was blood. Receptors were obtained from a man between 18 and 35 years old in good health.

CDR3 DNA sequence: TGTGCCAGCAGCGGCGACAGGGGGTTGGACTCTGGAAACACCATATATTTT. Translating it yields CASSGDRGLDSGNTIYF. The V call is TRBV6-4, the J call TRBJ1-3, with TRBD1 matching 9 bases. Germline V lookup: CDR1 MRHNA, CDR2 SNTAGT. The CDR3 totals 17 residues. V gave up 6 bases and J gave up 0 bases; unmatched junction bases: 9.

DNA of the CDR3: TGTGCCATCCGAGGGTCGGGCATTTCGGAAAAACTGTTTTTT. Its translation is CAIRGSGISEKLFF. The chain combines TRBV10-3 with TRBJ1-4, with no clear D. Germline-derived CDR1 and CDR2 are ENHRY and SYGVKD. The CDR3 totals 14 residues. V was shortened by 8 bases and J by 8 bases, with 18 bases between the two germline ends.

J is TRBJ2-7 and V is TRBV4-1, with 8 bases lining up with TRBD1. Per the germline V gene, CDR1 is MGHRA and CDR2 is YSYEKL. The V segment lost 4 bases and the J segment 6 bases; nucleotides outside the gene matches: 11. The CDR3 totals 15 residues. The CDR3 loop is CASSRRGDRGGEQYF. The CDR3 DNA reads as TGCGCCAGCAGCCGGAGGGGAGACAGGGGAGGCGAGCAGTACTTC.

The chain couples TRBV7-2 to TRBJ1-1; D may be TRBD1 (6 bases). The CDR3 is made up of 11 amino acids. V was shortened by 1 base and J by 11 bases, with 8 bases between the two germline ends. The germline CDR1 and CDR2 sequences are SGHTA and FQGNSA. The DNA for the CDR3 is TGTGCCAGCAGCTTAGGAGGGGGTGCTTTCTTT. It specifies CASSLGGGAFF.